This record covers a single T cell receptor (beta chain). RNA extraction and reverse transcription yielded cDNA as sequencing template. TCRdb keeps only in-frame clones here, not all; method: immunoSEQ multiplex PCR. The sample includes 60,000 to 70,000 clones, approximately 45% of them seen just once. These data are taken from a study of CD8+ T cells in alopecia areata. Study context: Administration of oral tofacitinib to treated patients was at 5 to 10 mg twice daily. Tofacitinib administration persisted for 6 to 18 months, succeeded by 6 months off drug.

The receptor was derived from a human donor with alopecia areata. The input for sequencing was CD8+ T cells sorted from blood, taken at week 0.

CDR3: CASSWVSPPYEQYF. As DNA, the CDR3 is TGTGCCAGCAGTTGGGTCAGCCCGCCCTACGAGCAGTACTTC. V gene TRBV27 combines with J gene TRBJ2-7; no firm D call. The V end was cut by 4 bases, the J end by 2 bases, with 12 bases between. CDR1 is MNHEY, CDR2 SMNVEV, per germline (reference sequence). The CDR3 extends over 14 amino acids.